The sequence of this TCR beta chain was determined in a study of relationships among human T cell subsets. General study results and limits: The seven subsets showed no significant differences in gene usage or CDR3 length. Th1, Th2 and regulatory T cells shared many CDR3 sequences. Over 50% of CD8+ cytotoxic sequences were in clones over 100 reads; regulatory and Th2 had few.

CD4+CD25+ regulatory T cells came from anti-CD25 bead selection of positively selected CD4+ cells. Semiquantitative ARM-PCR amplified T cell receptor alpha and beta CDR3 regions from mRNA. In ARM-PCR, communal superprimers followed tagged nested gene-specific primers for exponential amplification. First-round products served as template after exonuclease removal of nested primers. TCRdb re-derived calls from the multiplex PCR reads in MiXCR, one entry per CDR3 protein. Of about 14,000 distinct CDR3 sequences detected, about 55% appear once; the ten largest clones hold under 2.5%. With respect to this clonotype: The antigen is not known.

The CDR3 sequence is 14 residues long. Trimming stripped 0 bases from V and 6 bases from J, with 12 bases between. CDR1 is DFQATT, CDR2 SNEGSKA, per germline (reference sequence). Input material: Tregs sorted from blood. The clonotype was recovered from a man in his forties in good health. V gene TRBV20-1 combines with J gene TRBJ2-4; D not resolved. CDR3 residues: CSARDFVSTNIQYF. The CDR3 DNA follows: TGCAGTGCTAGAGACTTTGTCTCGACAAACATTCAGTACTTC.